This T cell receptor beta chain came from a study of blood T cell repertoires in COVID-19. Study summary: Whether acute or convalescent, the COVID-19 samples came from the United States, Italy and Spain. In each case, the material was cDNA or gDNA derived from T cells, B-cell-depleted T cells, or PBMCs.

The protocol was immunoSEQ multiplex PCR, while the TCRdb copy is restricted to in-frame clones and leaves out a portion. Among 180,000 or so clones, roughly 88% were seen once, and the ten largest hold about 3.3%. The CDR3 covers 15 residues. Trimming cost V 1 base and J 4 bases; bases outside gene matches: 2. Germline CDR1 reads MGHRA; CDR2 reads YSYEKL. Notes on this clone: Other DNA sequences in the same sample also yield this CDR3.

The chain combines TRBV4-1 with TRBJ2-7, with TRBD2 matching 12 bases. Material: peripheral blood. The receptor was isolated from a man between 60 and 75 years old with acute or convalescent COVID-19. CDR3 in amino acids: CASSQATSGRYEQYF. CDR3 DNA sequence: TGCGCCAGCAGCCAAGCGACTAGCGGGAGATACGAGCAGTACTTC.